The source of this TCR beta chain is a study of blood T cell repertoires in COVID-19 (dated by TCRdb to the early 2020s). Regarding the research as a whole: Collaborator samples came from the United States, Italy and Spain and covered acute and convalescent phases of COVID-19. A de-identified subject ID, COVID-19 status, age in years and sex were almost always included in the sample metadata. The repertoires were made available in a free public database intended to serve as a resource for research on the immune response to SARS-CoV-2. Where HLA class I and class II types were available, the types were taken from metadata supplied by the sample provider, not from assay-based typing. The material from the prospective study consisted of cDNA or gDNA derived from T cells, B-cell-depleted T cells, or PBMCs. Samples came from the ongoing ImmuneRACE study (first 160 participants) plus 1,254 subjects from 6 global collaborators. The dataset comprised deeply sampled blood TCRbeta repertoires from subjects exposed to, actively infected with, or recovered from COVID-19.

Whole blood was collected in K2EDTA tubes by collaborating institutions according to the institutions' own protocols. For TCRbeta analysis, collaborator samples were shipped as frozen whole blood, as isolated PBMCs, or as DNA extracted from either sample type. The CDR3 goes from the cysteine to the phenylalanine over 18 residues. Just the 54-base CDR3 DNA is kept, in frame starting at base 1. As encoded in the germline V gene, CDR1 is SQVTM while CDR2 is ANQGSEA. V lost 1 base and J lost 2 bases, and the count of bases not matched to a germline gene is 14. With respect to this clone: Its antigen remains undetermined. Base qualities are not recorded, but no much larger clone differs from it by a single base.

Findings and caveats that apply to the study as a whole: How much clinical and demographic metadata was included differed by source and by participant, and the metadata was provided uncurated.

The immunoSEQ Assay, a bias-controlled multiplex PCR, was used to amplify TCRbeta CDR3 regions from genomic DNA. As for how the authors treated the data: The number of nucleated cells in each sample was estimated from the amplification of reference gene primers within the assay. To quantify the absolute abundance of each unique TCRbeta CDR3 rearrangement, sequence reads were collapsed and filtered. For each sample, productive Simpson clonality was calculated as the square root of Simpson's diversity index across productive rearrangements. TCRdb provides this immuneACCESS table in a form limited to in-frame rearrangements. Some clones are lacking; in checked studies, under half of them reflect an unresolved V gene, and why the rest are absent is not known. That table furnishes V, J and clone size, whereas the DNA furnished D and trimming. The sample data list about 74,000 clones, and approximately 83% of these were observed just once. Around 41% of the sample comes from the top ten.

Sequenced sample: peripheral blood. The rearranged chain carries TRBV29-1 and TRBJ2-3; the central 8 bases match TRBD2. The receptor was derived from a man aged 80 or over with acute or convalescent COVID-19. The CDR3 in this case is CSVEGSVNLAGSTDTQYF. The nucleotides are TGCAGCGTTGAAGGTTCTGTAAATTTAGCGGGATCCACAGATACGCAGTATTTT.